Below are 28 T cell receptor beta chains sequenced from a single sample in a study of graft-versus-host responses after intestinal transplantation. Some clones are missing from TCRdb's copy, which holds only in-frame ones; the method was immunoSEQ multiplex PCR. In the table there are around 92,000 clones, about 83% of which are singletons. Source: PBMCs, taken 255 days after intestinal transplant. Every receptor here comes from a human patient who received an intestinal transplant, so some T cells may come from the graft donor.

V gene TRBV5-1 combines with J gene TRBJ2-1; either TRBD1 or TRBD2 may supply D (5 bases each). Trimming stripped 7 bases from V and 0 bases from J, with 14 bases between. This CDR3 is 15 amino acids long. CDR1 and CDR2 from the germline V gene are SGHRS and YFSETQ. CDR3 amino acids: CASGAGLSSYNEQFF. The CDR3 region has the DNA TGCGCCAGCGGGGCGGGCCTAAGCTCCTACAATGAGCAGTTCTTC.

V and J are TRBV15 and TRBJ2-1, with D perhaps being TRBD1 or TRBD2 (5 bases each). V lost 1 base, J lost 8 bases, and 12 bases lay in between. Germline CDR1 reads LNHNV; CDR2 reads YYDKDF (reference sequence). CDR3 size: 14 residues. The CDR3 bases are TGTGCCACCAGCAGAGTCCCGGGGCGCGATGAGCAGTTCTTC. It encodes CATSRVPGRDEQFF.

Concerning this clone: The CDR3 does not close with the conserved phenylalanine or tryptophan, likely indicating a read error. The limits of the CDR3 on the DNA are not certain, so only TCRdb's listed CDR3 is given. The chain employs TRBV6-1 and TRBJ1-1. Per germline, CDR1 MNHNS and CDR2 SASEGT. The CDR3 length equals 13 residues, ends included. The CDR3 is CASSDRPDLLSSL.

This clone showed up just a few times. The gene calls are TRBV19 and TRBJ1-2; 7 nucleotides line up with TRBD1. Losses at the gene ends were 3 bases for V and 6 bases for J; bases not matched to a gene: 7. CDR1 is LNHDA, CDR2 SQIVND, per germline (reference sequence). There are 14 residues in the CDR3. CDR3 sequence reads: CASSMVGGADGYTF. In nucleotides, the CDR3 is TGTGCCAGTAGTATGGTAGGGGGCGCGGATGGCTACACCTTC.

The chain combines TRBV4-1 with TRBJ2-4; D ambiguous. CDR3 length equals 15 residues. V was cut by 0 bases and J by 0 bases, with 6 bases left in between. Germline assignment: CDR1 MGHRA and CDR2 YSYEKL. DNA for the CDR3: TGCGCCAGCAGCCAAGACGGGCTAGCCAAAAACATTCAGTACTTC. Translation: CASSQDGLAKNIQYF.

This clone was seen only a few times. The CDR3 protein is CASSTTGTGTGNTIYF. The CDR3 DNA is TGTGCCAGCAGCACCACCGGGACAGGGACTGGAAACACCATATATTTT. The V call is TRBV5-5, the J call TRBJ1-3, with TRBD1 identical over 9 bases. Per germline, CDR1 SGHKS and CDR2 YYEKEE (reference sequence). V trimming: 4 bases; J trimming: 2 bases; junction bases outside the gene matches: 7. The CDR3 runs to 16 residues.

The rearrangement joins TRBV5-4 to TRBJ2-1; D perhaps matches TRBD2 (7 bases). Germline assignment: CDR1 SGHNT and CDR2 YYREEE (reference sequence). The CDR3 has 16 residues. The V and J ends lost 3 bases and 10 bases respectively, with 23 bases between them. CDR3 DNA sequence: TGTGCCAGCAGCTCGTGGGGGGCGCCCTCGGGAGGCGAGCAGTTCTTC. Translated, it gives CASSSWGAPSGGEQFF. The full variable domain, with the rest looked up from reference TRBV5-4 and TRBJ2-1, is ETGVTQSPTHLIKTRGQQVTLRCSSQSGHNTVSWYQQALGQGPQFIFQYYREEENGRGNFPPRFSGLQFPNYSSELNVNALELDDSALYLCASSSWGAPSGGEQFFGPGTRLTVL.

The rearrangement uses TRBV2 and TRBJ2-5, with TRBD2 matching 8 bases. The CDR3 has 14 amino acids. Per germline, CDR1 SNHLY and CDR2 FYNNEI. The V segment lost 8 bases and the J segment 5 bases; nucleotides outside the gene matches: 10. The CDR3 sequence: CASGPGGGWETQYF. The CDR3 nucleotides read TGTGCCAGCGGTCCCGGGGGGGGTTGGGAGACCCAGTACTTC.

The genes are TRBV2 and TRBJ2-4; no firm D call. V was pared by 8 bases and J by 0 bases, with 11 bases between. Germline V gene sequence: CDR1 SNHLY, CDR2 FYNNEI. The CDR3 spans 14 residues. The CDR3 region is CASCLELAKNIQYF. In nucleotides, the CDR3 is TGTGCCAGCTGTCTGGAGTTAGCCAAAAACATTCAGTACTTC.

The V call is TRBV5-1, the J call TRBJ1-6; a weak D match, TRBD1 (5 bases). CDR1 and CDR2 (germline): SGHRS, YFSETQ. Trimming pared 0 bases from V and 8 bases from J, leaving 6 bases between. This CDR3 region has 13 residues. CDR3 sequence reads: CASSLGGDSPLHF. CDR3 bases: TGCGCCAGCAGCTTGGGAGGGGATTCACCCCTCCACTTT. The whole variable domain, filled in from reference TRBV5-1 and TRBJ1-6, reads KAGVTQTPRYLIKTRGQQVTLSCSPISGHRSVSWYQQTPGQGLQFLFEYFSETQRNKGNFPGRFSGRQFSNSRSEMNVSTLELGDSALYLCASSLGGDSPLHFGNGTRLTVT.

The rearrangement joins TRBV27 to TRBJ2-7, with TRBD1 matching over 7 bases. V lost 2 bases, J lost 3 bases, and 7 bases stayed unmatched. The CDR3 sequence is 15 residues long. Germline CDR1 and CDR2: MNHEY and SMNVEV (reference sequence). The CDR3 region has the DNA TGTGCCAGCAGTTTACGCGCCACAGGGGTCTACGAGCAGTACTTC. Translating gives CASSLRATGVYEQYF.

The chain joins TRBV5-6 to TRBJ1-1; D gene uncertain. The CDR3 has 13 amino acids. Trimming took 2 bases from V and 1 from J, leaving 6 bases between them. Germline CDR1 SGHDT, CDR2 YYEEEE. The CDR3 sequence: CASSFRGNTEAFF. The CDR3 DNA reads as TGTGCCAGCAGCTTCCGGGGGAACACTGAAGCTTTCTTT.

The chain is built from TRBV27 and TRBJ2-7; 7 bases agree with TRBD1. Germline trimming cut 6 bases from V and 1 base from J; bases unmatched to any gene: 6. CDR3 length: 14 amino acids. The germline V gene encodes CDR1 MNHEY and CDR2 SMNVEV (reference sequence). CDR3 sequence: CASRLGQLSYEQYF. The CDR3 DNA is TGTGCCAGCAGATTGGGACAGCTTTCCTACGAGCAGTACTTC.

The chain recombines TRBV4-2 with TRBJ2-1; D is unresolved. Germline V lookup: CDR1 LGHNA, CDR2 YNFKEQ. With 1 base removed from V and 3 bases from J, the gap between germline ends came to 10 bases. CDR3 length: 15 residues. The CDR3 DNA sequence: TGTGCCAGCAGCCAAGGAGAGCCAAACTACAATGAGCAGTTCTTC. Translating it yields CASSQGEPNYNEQFF.

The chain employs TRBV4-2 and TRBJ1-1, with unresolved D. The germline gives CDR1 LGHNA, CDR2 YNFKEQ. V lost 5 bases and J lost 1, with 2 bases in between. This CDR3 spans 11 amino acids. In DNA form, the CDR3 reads TGTGCCAGCAGCAGGAACACTGAAGCTTTCTTT. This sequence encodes CASSRNTEAFF.

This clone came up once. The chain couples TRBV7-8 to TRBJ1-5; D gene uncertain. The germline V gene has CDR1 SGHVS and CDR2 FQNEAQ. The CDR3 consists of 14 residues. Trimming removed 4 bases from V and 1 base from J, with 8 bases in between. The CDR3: CASSSLASNQPQHF. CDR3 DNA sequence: TGTGCCAGCAGCTCCCTCGCGAGCAATCAGCCCCAGCATTTT.

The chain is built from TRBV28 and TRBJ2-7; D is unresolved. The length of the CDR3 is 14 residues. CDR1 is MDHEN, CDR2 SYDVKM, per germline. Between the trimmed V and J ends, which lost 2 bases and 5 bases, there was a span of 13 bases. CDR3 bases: TGTGCCAGCAGTTTAGAGACGTCGTCGGACGAGCAGTACTTC. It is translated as CASSLETSSDEQYF.

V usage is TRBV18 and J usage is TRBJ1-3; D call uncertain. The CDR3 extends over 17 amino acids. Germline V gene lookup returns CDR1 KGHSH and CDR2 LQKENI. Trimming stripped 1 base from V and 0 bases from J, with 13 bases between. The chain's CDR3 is CASSPLDRALSGNTIYF. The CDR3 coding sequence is TGTGCCAGCTCACCACTTGATCGGGCTCTCTCTGGAAACACCATATATTTT. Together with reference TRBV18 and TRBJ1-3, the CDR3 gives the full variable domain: NAGVMQNPRHLVRRRGQEARLRCSPMKGHSHVYWYRQLPEEGLKFMVYLQKENIIDESGMPKERFSAEFPKEGPSILRIQQVVRGDSAAYFCASSPLDRALSGNTIYFGEGSWLTVV.

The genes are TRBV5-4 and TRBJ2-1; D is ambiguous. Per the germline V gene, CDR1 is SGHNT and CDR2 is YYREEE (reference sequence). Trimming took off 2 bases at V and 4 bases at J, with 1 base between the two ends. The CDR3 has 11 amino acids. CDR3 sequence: CASSFYNEQFF. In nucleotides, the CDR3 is TGTGCCAGCAGCTTTTACAATGAGCAGTTCTTC. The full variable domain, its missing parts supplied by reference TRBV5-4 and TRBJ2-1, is ETGVTQSPTHLIKTRGQQVTLRCSSQSGHNTVSWYQQALGQGPQFIFQYYREEENGRGNFPPRFSGLQFPNYSSELNVNALELDDSALYLCASSFYNEQFFGPGTRLTVL.

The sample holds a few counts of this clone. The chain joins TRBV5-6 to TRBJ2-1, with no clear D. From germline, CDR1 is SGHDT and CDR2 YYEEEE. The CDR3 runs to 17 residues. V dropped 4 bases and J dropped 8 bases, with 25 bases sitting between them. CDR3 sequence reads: CASSPNPRQQRSHEQFF. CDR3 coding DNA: TGTGCCAGCAGCCCAAACCCTCGGCAGCAAAGGTCTCATGAGCAGTTCTTC.

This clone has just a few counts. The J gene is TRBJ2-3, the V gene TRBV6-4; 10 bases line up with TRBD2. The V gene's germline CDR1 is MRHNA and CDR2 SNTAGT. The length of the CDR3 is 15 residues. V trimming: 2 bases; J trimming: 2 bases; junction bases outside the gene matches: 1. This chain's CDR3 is CASSDSGRATDTQYF. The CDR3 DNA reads TGTGCCAGCAGTGACAGCGGGAGGGCCACAGATACGCAGTATTTT.

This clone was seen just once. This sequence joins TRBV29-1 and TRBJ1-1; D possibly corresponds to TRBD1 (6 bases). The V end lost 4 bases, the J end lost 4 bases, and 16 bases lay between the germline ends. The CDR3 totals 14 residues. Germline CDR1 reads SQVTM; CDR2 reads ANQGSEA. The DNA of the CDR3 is TGCAGCGTTGGGGGCACGGGGGCGAGCACTGAAGCTTTCTTT. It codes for CSVGGTGASTEAFF.

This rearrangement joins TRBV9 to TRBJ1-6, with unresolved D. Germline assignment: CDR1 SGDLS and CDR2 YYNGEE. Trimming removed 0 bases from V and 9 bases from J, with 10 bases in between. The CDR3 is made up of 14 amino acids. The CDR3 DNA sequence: TGTGCCAGCAGCGTAGGGTCAGACGGTTCACCCCTCCACTTT. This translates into CASSVGSDGSPLHF.

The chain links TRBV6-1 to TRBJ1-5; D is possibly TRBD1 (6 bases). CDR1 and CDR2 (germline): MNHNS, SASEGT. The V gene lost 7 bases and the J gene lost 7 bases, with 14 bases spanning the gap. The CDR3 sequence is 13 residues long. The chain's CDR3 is CASNAGVEQPQHF. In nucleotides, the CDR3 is TGTGCCAGCAACGCAGGGGTCGAGCAGCCCCAGCATTTT.

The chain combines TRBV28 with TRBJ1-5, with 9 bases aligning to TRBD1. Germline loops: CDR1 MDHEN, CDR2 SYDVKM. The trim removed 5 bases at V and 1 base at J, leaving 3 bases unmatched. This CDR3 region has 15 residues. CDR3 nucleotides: TGTGCCAGCAGTGGGGGACAGGGAAGCAATCAGCCCCAGCATTTT. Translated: CASSGGQGSNQPQHF.

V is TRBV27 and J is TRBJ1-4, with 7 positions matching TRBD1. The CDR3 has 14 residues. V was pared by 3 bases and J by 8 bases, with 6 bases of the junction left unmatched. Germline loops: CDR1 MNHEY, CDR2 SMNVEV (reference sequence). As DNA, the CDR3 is TGTGCCAGCAGTTTGACAGGGAGGAAGGAAAAACTGTTTTTT. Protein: CASSLTGRKEKLFF.

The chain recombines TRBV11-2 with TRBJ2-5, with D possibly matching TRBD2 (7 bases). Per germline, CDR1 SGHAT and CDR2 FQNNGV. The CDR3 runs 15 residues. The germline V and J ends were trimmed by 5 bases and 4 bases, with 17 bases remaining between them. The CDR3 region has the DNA TGTGCCAGCAGCCCTCCCCGGGGGGCCGGAGAGACCCAGTACTTC. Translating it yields CASSPPRGAGETQYF.

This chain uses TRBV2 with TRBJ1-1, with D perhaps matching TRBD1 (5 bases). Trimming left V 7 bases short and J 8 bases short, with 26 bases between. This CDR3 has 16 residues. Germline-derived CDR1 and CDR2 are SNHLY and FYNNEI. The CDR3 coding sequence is TGTGCCAGCACTACTTTGTCAGGGACCCAAGACTGGGAAGCTTTCTTT. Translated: CASTTLSGTQDWEAFF.